Shown below are 25 T cell receptor beta chains from a single sample sequenced in a study of T-cell memory formation after mild COVID-19. TCRdb called the 5' RACE reads again in MiXCR, with one record for every CDR3 protein. The sample records about 600,000 distinct CDR3 sequences, 20% to 25% being singletons. The sequencing sample was made of PBMCs or a T cell subset sorted from them (not recorded which). The receptors come from an adult woman who had mild COVID-19 (a few samples of this study predate the infection). Cell type and time point are not known.

This clonotype came up many times. The chain combines TRBV7-9 with TRBJ2-7; 7 positions agree with TRBD2. The CDR3 covers 14 residues. Unmatched junction bases numbered 8, after V lost 4 bases and J lost 5 bases. CDR1 is SEHNR, CDR2 FQNEAQ, per germline (reference sequence). CDR3 region: CASSSLGGTDEQYF. CDR3 in DNA: TGTGCCAGCAGCTCCCTGGGGGGGACCGACGAGCAGTACTTC.

The V call is TRBV2, the J call TRBJ1-1; maybe TRBD1 (5 bases). Between the trimmed V and J ends, which lost 6 bases and 5 bases, there was a span of 19 bases. This CDR3 comprises 15 residues. Germline CDR1 and CDR2: SNHLY and FYNNEI. CDR3 protein: CASSMGPREITEAFF. CDR3 nucleotides: TGTGCCAGCAGCATGGGACCTCGGGAGATAACTGAAGCTTTCTTT.

The CDR3 nucleotides read TGTGCCAGCAGTTCGTTTGAGATCTCTGGAAACACCATATATTTT. Its translation: CASSSFEISGNTIYF. The chain recombines TRBV12-3 or TRBV12-4 with TRBJ1-3; D gene uncertain. V was clipped by 4 bases and J by 0 bases, with 10 bases between them. This CDR3 region has 15 residues.

The J gene is TRBJ2-7, the V gene TRBV20-1, with TRBD1 matching over 7 bases. The CDR3 is 13 amino acids. Germline assignment: CDR1 DFQATT and CDR2 SNEGSKA (reference sequence). Germline trimming cut 6 bases from V and 4 bases from J; bases unmatched to any gene: 9. CDR3 protein: CSALGQSTYEQYF. Written as DNA, the CDR3 is TGCAGTGCCCTGGGACAGTCGACTTACGAGCAGTACTTC.

This clonotype has only a few counts. V usage is TRBV29-1 and J usage is TRBJ2-7; D is possibly TRBD2 (6 bases). V was trimmed by 4 bases and J by 7 bases, leaving 11 bases between them. The V gene's germline CDR1 is SQVTM and CDR2 ANQGSEA. The CDR3 is made up of 11 amino acids. The CDR3 loop is CSVGAGGEQYF. CDR3 coding DNA: TGCAGCGTTGGGGCCGGAGGGGAGCAGTACTTC.

The V and J genes are TRBV30 and TRBJ1-4; D is possibly TRBD1 (5 bases). The CDR3 has 13 residues. V dropped 1 base and J dropped 4 bases, with 7 bases sitting between them. From germline, CDR1 is GTSNPN and CDR2 SVGIG (reference sequence). The CDR3 coding sequence is TGTGCCTGGAGTGCAGGGATTAATGAAAAACTGTTTTTT. Translation gives CAWSAGINEKLFF.

The rearrangement links TRBV4-1 to TRBJ2-1; TRBD2 aligns across 15 bases. With V trimmed by 0 bases and J by 2 bases, 2 bases remained unmatched. Germline assignment: CDR1 MGHRA and CDR2 YSYEKL. This CDR3 has 18 amino acids. Here the CDR3 DNA reads TGCGCCAGCAGCCAAGATCGGACTAGCGGGGGGGCCTACAATGAGCAGTTCTTC. Protein product: CASSQDRTSGGAYNEQFF.

This chain connects TRBV9 to TRBJ1-1; D not resolved. The V end lost 2 bases, the J end lost 3 bases, and 11 bases lay between the germline ends. The germline CDR1 and CDR2 sequences are SGDLS and YYNGEE. CDR3 size: 14 residues. CDR3 in DNA: TGTGCCAGCAGCGTCCAGGATACCCACACTGAAGCTTTCTTT. This sequence encodes CASSVQDTHTEAFF.

A few counts support this clonotype. This rearrangement joins TRBV21-1 to TRBJ2-5; TRBD2 is the table's D call and was not checked against the DNA. TRBV21-1 is a documented pseudogene. The CDR3 runs 17 residues. CDR3 region: CASSRNWAQGYQETQYF. The DNA of the CDR3 is TGTGCCAGCAGCAGAAATTGGGCCCAGGGGTACCAAGAGACCCAGTACTTC.

This chain links TRBV3-1 with TRBJ1-6; a possible D gene is TRBD1 (5 bases). Trimming removed 1 base from V and 10 bases from J, with 14 bases in between. The germline V gene has CDR1 LGHDT and CDR2 YNNKEL (reference sequence). This CDR3 has 15 residues. CDR3 protein: CASSQGTGSGSPLHF. CDR3 coding DNA: TGTGCCAGCAGCCAAGGAACAGGCTCGGGGTCACCCCTCCACTTT. Full variable domain (outside the CDR3, taken from reference TRBV3-1 and TRBJ1-6): DTAVSQTPKYLVTQMGNDKSIKCEQNLGHDTMYWYKQDSKKFLKIMFSYNNKELIINETVPNRFSPKSPDKAHLNLHINSLELGDSAVYFCASSQGTGSGSPLHFGNGTRLTVT.

Only a few counts were recorded for this clonotype. The genes are TRBV28 and TRBJ2-7, with D uncertain. The V and J ends lost 9 bases and 0 bases respectively, with 12 bases between them. The CDR3 length is 13 residues. The germline V gene has CDR1 MDHEN and CDR2 SYDVKM. The CDR3 sequence is CASQDKSSYEQYF. The CDR3 nucleotides read TGTGCCAGTCAAGACAAGAGCTCCTACGAGCAGTACTTC.

This clonotype has more than one count but fewer than ten. The chain has TRBV7-2 and TRBJ2-7; TRBD2 matches at 8 bases. Germline CDR1 SGHTA, CDR2 FQGNSA. V gave up 5 bases and J gave up 5 bases; unmatched junction bases: 11. The length of the CDR3 is 15 residues. The CDR3 here is CASSLGGGRGDEQYF. The CDR3 nucleotides are TGTGCCAGCAGCCTCGGGGGGGGGCGTGGGGACGAGCAGTACTTC.

V and J are TRBV9 and TRBJ2-5; 15 nucleotides align to TRBD2. V trimming: 4 bases; J trimming: 4 bases; junction bases outside the gene matches: 8. Germline values: CDR1 SGDLS, CDR2 YYNGEE. CDR3 length equals 17 residues. CDR3 in amino acids: CASSPHPGLAGGETQYF. CDR3 nucleotides: TGTGCCAGCAGCCCCCACCCGGGACTAGCGGGAGGAGAGACCCAGTACTTC.

In its sample, this clonotype was seen a few times. The rearrangement links TRBV6-6 to TRBJ2-1; D tentatively reads TRBD1 or TRBD2 (5 bases each). CDR1 MNHNY and CDR2 SVGAGI come from the germline V gene (reference sequence). CDR3 length: 16 residues. V lost 0 bases, J lost 6 bases, and 15 bases lay in between. CDR3 loop: CASSYSGVGGFNEQFF. The DNA for the CDR3 is TGTGCCAGCAGTTACTCGGGGGTAGGTGGATTCAATGAGCAGTTCTTC.

The V and J genes are TRBV4-2 and TRBJ2-3, with 10 bases identical to TRBD2. The V and J ends lost 1 base and 0 bases, in that order; junction bases with no gene match: 10. In germline, CDR1 is LGHNA, CDR2 YNFKEQ. The CDR3 covers 19 residues. The CDR3 region is CASSQAKAGGPESTDTQYF. The CDR3 DNA is TGTGCCAGCAGCCAAGCAAAAGCGGGAGGGCCCGAAAGCACAGATACGCAGTATTTT.

There are a few counts of this clonotype. The CDR3 here is CASSQGPIRVSTDTQYF. The CDR3 nucleotides are TGCGCCAGCAGCCAAGGTCCGATACGGGTTAGCACAGATACGCAGTATTTT. The chain couples TRBV4-1 to TRBJ2-3, with no clear D. Germline V gene lookup returns CDR1 MGHRA and CDR2 YSYEKL. The CDR3 is made up of 17 amino acids. V was clipped by 1 base and J by 0 bases, with 14 bases between them.

There are many counts of this clonotype. This chain uses TRBV7-9 with TRBJ2-1, with 8 bases fitting TRBD2. Trimming at V came to 1 base and at J to 2 bases, leaving 1 base not matched to a gene. CDR3 length: 15 residues. Germline V gene data show CDR1 as SEHNR and CDR2 as FQNEAQ (reference sequence). The CDR3 DNA is TGTGCCAGCAGCTTAGGTAGCGGGACCTACAATGAGCAGTTCTTC. As protein: CASSLGSGTYNEQFF. Filled out from reference TRBV7-9 and TRBJ2-1, the complete variable domain reads DTGVSQNPRHKITKRGQNVTFRCDPISEHNRLYWYRQTLGQGPEFLTYFQNEAQLEKSRLLSDRFSAERPKGSFSTLEIQRTEQGDSAMYLCASSLGSGTYNEQFFGPGTRLTVL.

V and J are TRBV2 and TRBJ2-7, with 8 bases matching TRBD2. CDR1 is SNHLY and CDR2 is FYNNEI in the germline V gene. The CDR3 is made up of 15 amino acids. J gave up 0 bases and V 4 bases, and 5 bases lay outside the gene matches. The CDR3 region has the DNA TGTGCCAGCAGTGTGTCTAGCGGGTACTCCTACGAGCAGTACTTC. Protein product: CASSVSSGYSYEQYF.

The chain combines TRBV7-3 with TRBJ2-2; 9 bases are a match to TRBD2. The CDR3 spans 18 residues. The junction had 5 bases not matched to a gene; V was cut back by 0 bases and J by 0 bases. In germline, CDR1 is SGHTA, CDR2 FQGTGA. The CDR3: CASSLTLAGPANTGELFF. The CDR3 region has the DNA TGTGCCAGCAGCTTAACCCTAGCGGGACCCGCGAACACCGGGGAGCTGTTTTTT.

This clonotype was recorded a few times. A much larger clone differs from this one at a single base, so this may be a read error. The chain uses TRBV5-6 and TRBJ2-2, with D perhaps matching TRBD1 (6 bases). This CDR3 has 14 amino acids. Germline V gene lookup returns CDR1 SGHDT and CDR2 YYEEEE. V gave up 6 bases and J gave up 1 base, with 10 bases separating them. This chain's CDR3 is CASNPTGNTGELFF. For the CDR3, the DNA is TGTGCCAGCAACCCGACAGGGAACACCGGGGAGCTGTTTTTT.

This chain uses TRBV7-3 with TRBJ1-1; 9 bases line up with TRBD1. CDR1 and CDR2 (germline): SGHTA, FQGTGA. The junction had 7 bases not matched to a gene; V was cut back by 4 bases and J by 4 bases. The length of the CDR3 is 15 residues. CDR3 amino acids: CASSSQQGAGTEAFF. The CDR3 DNA reads as TGTGCCAGCAGCTCCCAACAGGGGGCAGGCACTGAAGCTTTCTTT.

The rearrangement links TRBV12-3 or TRBV12-4 to TRBJ2-3, with D uncertain. Trimming cost V 1 base and J 3 bases, with 14 bases left between them. CDR3 length equals 16 residues. The CDR3 sequence: CASSLGFSSRTDTQYF. The CDR3 region has the DNA TGTGCCAGCAGTTTAGGGTTTAGCTCTCGGACAGATACGCAGTATTTT.

The genes are TRBV7-2 and TRBJ2-5; 7 bases agree with TRBD2. This CDR3 spans 16 amino acids. The germline gives CDR1 SGHTA, CDR2 FQGNSA. Trimming removed 4 bases from V and 5 bases from J; junction bases left unmatched: 13. The CDR3 spells CASSSAPLGGKETQYF. The CDR3 coding sequence is TGTGCCAGCAGCTCCGCCCCCTTGGGGGGGAAGGAGACCCAGTACTTC. Drawing the rest from reference TRBV7-2 and TRBJ2-5, the complete variable domain is GAGVSQSPSNKVTEKGKDVELRCDPISGHTALYWYRQSLGQGLEFLIYFQGNSAPDKSGLPSDRFSAERTGGSVSTLTIQRTQQEDSAVYLCASSSAPLGGKETQYFGPGTRLLVL.

A few counts support this clonotype. The chain has TRBV11-3 and TRBJ2-7, with TRBD2 matching over 9 bases. Germline CDR1 is SGHNT and CDR2 is YENEEA. Trimming cost V 2 bases and J 3 bases; bases outside gene matches: 5. This CDR3 is built from 15 residues. In DNA form, the CDR3 reads TGTGCCAGCAGCTTACTAGCGGGACCCTTCTACGAGCAGTACTTC. Translation gives CASSLLAGPFYEQYF.

This clonotype was seen only a few times. The CDR3 DNA reads TGTGCCAGCAGCCAAGAGGGCCGGAGCTCCTACGAGCAGTACTTC. It codes for CASSQEGRSSYEQYF. This chain links TRBV4-2 with TRBJ2-7; D gene ambiguous. Per germline, CDR1 LGHNA and CDR2 YNFKEQ. Trimming took 0 bases from V and 0 from J, leaving 9 bases between them. CDR3 length: 15 amino acids.